This TCR beta chain was documented in a study of T cell responses to AZD1222 COVID-19 vaccine (dated by TCRdb to about 2021). Broadly, across the study: AZD1222 recipients whose second dose came at about 4 weeks and those whose second dose came at about 12 weeks were combined into one group, since spike-specific TCR depth and breadth did not differ between the two schedules. A total of about 230 trial participants underwent TCR sequencing, of whom some 210 received two doses of AZD1222 and about 26 received two doses of the MenACWY control vaccine. Trial participants were enrolled by age into 18-55, 56-69 and 70-plus year subgroups, with approximately 150, 28 and 58 TCR-sequenced participants respectively.

This specimen's time point label, interpreted: baseline before first vaccination. Vaccinee samples were obtained from the UK trials COV001 and COV002, which included a single-blind randomized controlled phase 2/3 trial of AZD1222 (ChAdOx1 nCoV-19) in healthy adults. For TCRbeta chain sequencing, PBMC samples from trial participants were taken at day 0 and at day 28 after the second dose. About this clone: Its cognate antigen has yet to be identified. No much larger clonotype is one base removed from it; base qualities were not supplied.

The germline V gene (reference sequence) sets CDR1 to DFQATT and CDR2 to SNEGSKA. At the junction V is shortened by 3 bases and J by 1 base; bases outside the gene matches: 12. Including the terminal cysteine and phenylalanine, the CDR3 comprises 17 residues. Solely the CDR3 DNA is kept, with 51 bases framed from the first base. The CDR3 regions of human TCRbeta chains were analyzed by immunosequencing. The authors processed their data as follows. TCRs in the repertoires were matched against a reference library of SARS-CoV-2-specific TCRs that had been generated with the MIRA antigen-specificity platform. Breadth meant the fraction of unique TCRs that were SARS-CoV-2-associated, whereas depth meant the fraction of total T cells that were SARS-CoV-2-associated. Using the MIRA data, each spike-specific TCR was mapped to the spike region that the TCR reacts to and placed in a CD4 or CD8 class. Log10-transformed breadth and depth values were compared by one-way ANOVA with Sidak's multiple comparisons tests. This immuneACCESS table, as held by TCRdb, lists in-frame sequences with V and J called but not all clones. Of the missing ones, under half trace to an unresolved V gene in checked studies; the others have no known cause. V, J and clone size are those of that table, while D and trimming were read from the DNA. The sample table records 90,000 to 110,000 clones; around 90% of these occur just once. The ten largest clones capture 6.5% to 9.5% of the sample.

On the study overall, not on this receptor specifically: Spike-specific TCR breadth and depth rose significantly after two AZD1222 doses compared with day 0 and with MenACWY recipients. The 56-69-year group was small, and its depth increase did not reach significance, likely because of low power. Nearly half of unique spike-specific TCRs reportedly recognized epitopes outside regions mutated in the B.1.351 and B.1.1.7 variants. Participants were mostly white British and included more females than males, and it was suggested by the authors that clonal diversity may have been underestimated. Because no day 14 peak-response samples were available, the repertoires could be characterized only after the peak T cell response. Conclusions about previously exposed vaccinees are limited, since just six or seven AZD1222 recipients were seropositive for SARS-CoV-2 at baseline. The vaccine-associated CD4 TCRs covered the entire spike protein, and the dominant responses fell in regions 160-218 and 743-854.

The receptor chain draws on TRBV20-1 and TRBJ1-5, and 7 bases in between align with TRBD1. Sequences were derived from peripheral blood, sampled on day 0 of AZD1222 vaccination. This receptor was identified in an adult in good health. The CDR3 protein: CSASSLATGRSNQPQHF. DNA sequence: TGCAGTGCTAGTAGCCTCGCGACAGGGAGGAGCAATCAGCCCCAGCATTTT.